Below are 23 T cell receptor beta chains sequenced from a single sample in a study of response to subunit inactivated influenza vaccine. TCRdb re-called the RT-PCR reads with MiXCR, one entry per CDR3 protein. This table holds 160,000 or so distinct CDR3 sequences, roughly a tenth found once. The input for sequencing was non-naive T cells sorted from PBMCs, taken roughly 48 days after vaccination. The receptors here all came from a man between 45 and 60 years old who received an inactivated influenza vaccine.

This clonotype has a handful of counts. This chain connects TRBV27 to TRBJ1-2; TRBD1 is a possible D gene (6 bases). CDR3 size: 15 residues. V was clipped by 6 bases and J by 1 base, with 15 bases between them. Germline CDR1 reads MNHEY; CDR2 reads SMNVEV (reference sequence). Here the CDR3 DNA reads TGTGCCAGCAGCCCTTTGGGGGCCGTTAACTATGGCTACACCTTC. Residues: CASSPLGAVNYGYTF.

This clonotype has a count of ten or more. The chain recombines TRBV7-6 with TRBJ2-5, with 9 positions matching TRBD2. The CDR3 length is 14 residues. Germline values: CDR1 SGHVS, CDR2 FNYEAQ. The ends lost 5 bases at V and 5 bases at J; junction bases unmatched: 6. This CDR3 is CASSVSGGGETQYF. CDR3 nucleotides: TGTGCCAGCAGCGTTAGCGGGGGAGGTGAGACCCAGTACTTC.

The table lists this clonotype with a few counts. This chain links TRBV20-1 with TRBJ2-2, with TRBD1 matching 10 bases. V lost 5 bases and J lost 7; bases outside the gene matches: 4. CDR3 length: 13 amino acids. Per the germline V gene, CDR1 is DFQATT and CDR2 is SNEGSKA (reference sequence). CDR3 DNA: TGCAGTGCTGGGGGACAGGGGCACGGGGAGCTGTTTTTT. Translation gives CSAGGQGHGELFF.

This sequence joins TRBV7-8 and TRBJ2-3; D possibly corresponds to TRBD2 (5 bases). This CDR3 contains 15 residues. Deletions cut 1 base from V and 2 bases from J, with 10 bases between. Germline V gene lookup returns CDR1 SGHVS and CDR2 FQNEAQ. The CDR3 loop is CASSLEAAVTDTQYF. The CDR3 nucleotides read TGTGCCAGCAGCTTAGAAGCGGCCGTCACAGATACGCAGTATTTT.

Ten or more counts support this clonotype. This rearrangement joins TRBV12-3 or TRBV12-4 to TRBJ2-5; D uncertain. This CDR3 has 12 residues. Trimming took off 6 bases at V and 1 base at J, with 6 bases between the two ends. The DNA for the CDR3 is TGTGCCAGCAGCCCCCGCCAAGAGACCCAGTACTTC. Translating gives CASSPRQETQYF.

The V gene is TRBV4-2, the J gene TRBJ2-2; TRBD1 is a possible D gene (6 bases). Germline V gene data show CDR1 as LGHNA and CDR2 as YNFKEQ. Trimming took off 3 bases at V and 6 bases at J, with 20 bases between the two ends. This CDR3 comprises 17 residues. CDR3 residues: CASSHTLRGRVAGELFF. The CDR3 DNA sequence: TGTGCCAGCAGCCACACACTCAGGGGCAGGGTGGCCGGGGAGCTGTTTTTT.

J is TRBJ2-7 and V is TRBV3-1; D is tentatively TRBD1 or TRBD2 (5 bases each). CDR3 length: 14 amino acids. CDR1 and CDR2 from the germline V gene are LGHDT and YNNKEL (reference sequence). Trimming stripped 7 bases from V and 5 bases from J, with 18 bases between. The CDR3 is CASTPLGRDHEQYF. The CDR3 region has the DNA TGTGCCAGCACCCCCCTCGGCAGGGACCACGAGCAGTACTTC.

This clonotype was picked up many times. The chain uses TRBV7-9 and TRBJ1-6; D is uncertain. Germline CDR1 and CDR2: SEHNR and FQNEAQ (reference sequence). This CDR3 is 14 amino acids long. V lost 3 bases, J lost 7 bases, and 10 bases lay in between. CDR3: CASSLGFRNSPLHF. Here the CDR3 DNA reads TGTGCCAGCAGCTTGGGTTTTAGAAATTCACCCCTCCACTTT.

The chain combines TRBV2 with TRBJ2-7; 8 nucleotides match TRBD1. Germline CDR1 SNHLY, CDR2 FYNNEI. With V trimmed by 6 bases and J by 6 bases, 7 bases remained unmatched. The CDR3 is 13 residues long. This CDR3 is CASRSAGGGEQYF. The CDR3 bases are TGTGCCAGCAGGAGCGCAGGGGGCGGCGAGCAGTACTTC.

The chain links TRBV20-1 to TRBJ1-1; the D is unclear. V was cut by 3 bases and J by 3 bases, with 5 bases left in between. CDR1 DFQATT and CDR2 SNEGSKA come from the germline V gene (reference sequence). This CDR3 region has 11 residues. CDR3 residues: CSARSDTEAFF. The CDR3 region has the DNA TGCAGTGCTAGGTCGGACACTGAAGCTTTCTTT.

The chain links TRBV12-3 or TRBV12-4 to TRBJ2-3, with 8 positions matching TRBD2. The CDR3 is 16 amino acids. V was clipped by 6 bases and J by 1 base; unmatched bases: 9. CDR3 nucleotides: TGTGCCAGCAGCTCCGGGGTAGCGGGACGCACAGATACGCAGTATTTT. It codes for CASSSGVAGRTDTQYF.

The genes are TRBV20-1 and TRBJ2-1; 15 bases line up with TRBD2. This CDR3 spans 18 amino acids. From germline, CDR1 is DFQATT and CDR2 SNEGSKA (reference sequence). The CDR3 is CWARGLAGGGSSYNEQFF. The CDR3 DNA is TGCTGGGCTAGAGGACTAGCGGGAGGGGGAAGCTCCTACAATGAGCAGTTCTTC.

In this sample, this clonotype turned up many times. J is TRBJ1-5 and V is TRBV6-5; D is perhaps TRBD1 (6 bases). The germline gives CDR1 MNHEY, CDR2 SVGAGI. V dropped 5 bases and J dropped 3 bases, with 14 bases sitting between them. CDR3 length: 15 residues. The CDR3 spells CASSPEQGPNQPQHF. DNA of the CDR3: TGTGCCAGCAGTCCGGAACAGGGACCCAATCAGCCCCAGCATTTT.

This sequence joins TRBV7-9 and TRBJ2-7; D is unresolved. The V end lost 5 bases, the J end lost 2 bases, and 16 bases lay between the germline ends. CDR3 length equals 15 residues. Germline loops: CDR1 SEHNR, CDR2 FQNEAQ (reference sequence). CDR3 DNA sequence: TGTGCCAGCAGCCCTCCTCCCAAACCCCCCTACGAGCAGTACTTC. Protein sequence: CASSPPPKPPYEQYF.

The chain combines TRBV6-1 with TRBJ2-7; 11 positions match TRBD2. J gave up 4 bases and V 6 bases, and 8 bases lay outside the gene matches. Germline-derived CDR1 and CDR2 are MNHNS and SASEGT. There are 15 residues in the CDR3. The DNA for the CDR3 is TGTGCCAGCAGGATGGGGCTAGCGGGAGGATACGAGCAGTACTTC. Encoded protein: CASRMGLAGGYEQYF.

This clonotype has just a few counts. V and J are TRBV7-9 and TRBJ1-2; 9 positions match TRBD1. Germline V gene data show CDR1 as SEHNR and CDR2 as FQNEAQ (reference sequence). Trimming took 6 bases from V and 7 from J; bases not matched to a gene: 6. The CDR3 is 13 amino acids. CDR3 sequence reads: CASRKTGGAGYTF. The CDR3, as DNA: TGTGCCAGCAGAAAAACAGGGGGCGCTGGCTACACCTTC.

V is TRBV30 and J is TRBJ2-6; D gene unclear. The CDR3 totals 18 residues. Germline V lookup: CDR1 GTSNPN, CDR2 SVGIG (reference sequence). V lost 1 base and J 0 bases, leaving 16 bases between the germline ends. The CDR3 nucleotides read TGTGCCTGGAGTGCGTTACGGACCCTCAGCTCTGGGGCCAACGTCCTGACTTTC. Protein sequence: CAWSALRTLSSGANVLTF.

In its sample, this clonotype was seen many times. This chain links TRBV12-3 or TRBV12-4 with TRBJ1-5; 7 nucleotides line up with TRBD1. This CDR3 is 13 amino acids long. J was trimmed by 4 bases and V by 8 bases; bases with no gene match: 5. CDR3 coding DNA: TGTGCCAGCTCGCACAGGGGAAATCAGCCCCAGCATTTT. It specifies CASSHRGNQPQHF.

This clonotype came up many times. CDR3 nucleotide sequence: TGTGCCAGCAGCGTCGAGAACACCGGGGAGCTGTTTTTT. Translation: CASSVENTGELFF. V gene TRBV9 combines with J gene TRBJ2-2; D uncertain. CDR1 is SGDLS, CDR2 YYNGEE, per germline. V lost 2 bases and J lost 1, with 3 bases in between. The CDR3 consists of 13 residues.

The sample holds many counts of this clonotype. The chain employs TRBV2 and TRBJ2-7; TRBD2 aligns across 10 bases. Trimming took 2 bases from V and 1 from J; bases not matched to a gene: 2. Germline CDR1 is SNHLY and CDR2 is FYNNEI. This CDR3 is built from 15 residues. The CDR3 nucleotides are TGTGCCAGCAGTGAACTAGCGGGAGTATCCTACGAGCAGTACTTC. Translation: CASSELAGVSYEQYF.

In its sample, this clonotype ranks as medium-sized (0.01 to 0.1%). The chain is built from TRBV20-1 and TRBJ2-7; D is perhaps TRBD1 (7 bases). Germline assignment: CDR1 DFQATT and CDR2 SNEGSKA (reference sequence). V was pared by 0 bases and J by 2 bases, with 14 bases between. The CDR3 has 15 amino acids. CDR3 nucleotides: TGCAGTGCTAGAGATTCAGGGGGGAACCCCTACGAGCAGTACTTC. This sequence encodes CSARDSGGNPYEQYF.

This clonotype was picked up a small number of times. The CDR3 DNA follows: TGCGCCAGCAGCCAGGGGACAGGTTATAATTCACCCCTCCACTTT. It specifies CASSQGTGYNSPLHF. This chain connects TRBV4-3 to TRBJ1-6; 8 positions agree with TRBD1. The CDR3 is made up of 15 amino acids. After removal of 3 bases from V and 4 bases from J, the junction contained 2 bases not matched to a gene. CDR1 is LGHNA, CDR2 YSLEER, per germline.

This chain joins TRBV20-1 and TRBJ1-2; TRBD1 might be the D (6 bases). The V gene's germline CDR1 is DFQATT and CDR2 SNEGSKA (reference sequence). With 5 bases removed from V and 2 bases from J, the gap between germline ends came to 15 bases. The CDR3 consists of 14 residues. This chain's CDR3 is CSARKRGGNYGYTF. The DNA for the CDR3 is TGCAGTGCTCGCAAGCGAGGGGGGAACTATGGCTACACCTTC.